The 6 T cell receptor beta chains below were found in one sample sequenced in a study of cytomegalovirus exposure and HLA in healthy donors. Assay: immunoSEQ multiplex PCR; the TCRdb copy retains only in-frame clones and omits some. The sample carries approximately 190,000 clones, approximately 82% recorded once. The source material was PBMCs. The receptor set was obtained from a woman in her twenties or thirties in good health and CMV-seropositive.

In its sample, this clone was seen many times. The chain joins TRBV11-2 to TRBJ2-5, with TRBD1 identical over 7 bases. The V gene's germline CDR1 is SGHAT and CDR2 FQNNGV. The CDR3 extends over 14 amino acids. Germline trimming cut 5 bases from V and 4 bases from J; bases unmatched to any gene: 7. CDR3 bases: TGTGCCAGCAGCCTCGGGACAGCCATAGAGACCCAGTACTTC. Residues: CASSLGTAIETQYF. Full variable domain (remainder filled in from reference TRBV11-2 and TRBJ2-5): EAGVAQSPRYKIIEKRQSVAFWCNPISGHATLYWYQQILGQGPKLLIQFQNNGVVDDSQLPKDRFSAERLKGVDSTLKIQPAKLEDSAVYLCASSLGTAIETQYFGPGTRLLVL.

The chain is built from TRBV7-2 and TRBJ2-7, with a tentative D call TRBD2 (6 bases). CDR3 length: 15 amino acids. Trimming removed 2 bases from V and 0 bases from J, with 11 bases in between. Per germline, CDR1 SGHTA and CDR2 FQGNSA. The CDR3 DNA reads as TGTGCCAGCAGCTTAACCGGGAGAGCCTCCTACGAGCAGTACTTC. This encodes CASSLTGRASYEQYF.

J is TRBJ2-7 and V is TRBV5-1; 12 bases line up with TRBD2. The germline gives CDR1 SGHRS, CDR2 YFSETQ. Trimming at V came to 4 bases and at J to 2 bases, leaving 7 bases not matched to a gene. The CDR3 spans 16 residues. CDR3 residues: CASSPRLAGATYEQYF. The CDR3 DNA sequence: TGCGCCAGCAGCCCCCGACTAGCGGGAGCCACCTACGAGCAGTACTTC.

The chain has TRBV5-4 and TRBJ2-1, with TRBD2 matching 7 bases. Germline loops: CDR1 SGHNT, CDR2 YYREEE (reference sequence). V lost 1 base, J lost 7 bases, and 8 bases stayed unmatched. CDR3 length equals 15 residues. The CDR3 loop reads CASSLTAGVGNEQFF. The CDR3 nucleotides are TGTGCCAGCAGCTTGACCGCGGGAGTGGGGAATGAGCAGTTCTTC.

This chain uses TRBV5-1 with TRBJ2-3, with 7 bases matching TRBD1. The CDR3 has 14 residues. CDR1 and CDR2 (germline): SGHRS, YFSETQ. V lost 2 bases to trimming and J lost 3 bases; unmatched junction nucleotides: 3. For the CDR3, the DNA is TGCGCCAGCAGCTTAGGACAGGAAACAGATACGCAGTATTTT. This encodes CASSLGQETDTQYF.

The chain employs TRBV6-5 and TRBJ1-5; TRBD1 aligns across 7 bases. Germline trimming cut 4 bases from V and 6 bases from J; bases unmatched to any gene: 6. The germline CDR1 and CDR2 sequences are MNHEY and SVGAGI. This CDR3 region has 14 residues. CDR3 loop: CASSSGGLGQPQHF. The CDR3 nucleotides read TGTGCCAGCAGTTCAGGGGGTTTGGGTCAGCCCCAGCATTTT.